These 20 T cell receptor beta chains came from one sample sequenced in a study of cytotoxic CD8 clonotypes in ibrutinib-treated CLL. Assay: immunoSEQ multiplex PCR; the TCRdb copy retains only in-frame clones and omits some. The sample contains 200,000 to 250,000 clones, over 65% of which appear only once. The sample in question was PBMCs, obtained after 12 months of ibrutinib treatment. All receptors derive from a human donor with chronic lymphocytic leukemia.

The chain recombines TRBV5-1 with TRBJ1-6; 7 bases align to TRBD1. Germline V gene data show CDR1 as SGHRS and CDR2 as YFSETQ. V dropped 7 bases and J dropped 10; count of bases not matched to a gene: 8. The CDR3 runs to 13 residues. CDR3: CASGPDRFSPLHF. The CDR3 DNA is TGCGCCAGCGGACCGGACAGGTTCTCACCCCTCCACTTT.

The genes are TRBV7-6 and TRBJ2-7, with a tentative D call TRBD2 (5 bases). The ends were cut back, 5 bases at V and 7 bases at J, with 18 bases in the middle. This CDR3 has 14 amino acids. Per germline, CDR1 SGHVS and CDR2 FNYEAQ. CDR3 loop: CASSRERLAGEQYF. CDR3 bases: TGTGCCAGCAGCCGGGAAAGACTTGCCGGGGAGCAGTACTTC.

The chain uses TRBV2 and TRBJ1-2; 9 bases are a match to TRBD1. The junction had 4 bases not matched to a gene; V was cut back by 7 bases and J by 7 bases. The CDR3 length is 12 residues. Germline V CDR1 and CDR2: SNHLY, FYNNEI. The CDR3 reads CASNRGQGGYTF. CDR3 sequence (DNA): TGTGCCAGCAACAGGGGGCAGGGTGGCTACACCTTC.

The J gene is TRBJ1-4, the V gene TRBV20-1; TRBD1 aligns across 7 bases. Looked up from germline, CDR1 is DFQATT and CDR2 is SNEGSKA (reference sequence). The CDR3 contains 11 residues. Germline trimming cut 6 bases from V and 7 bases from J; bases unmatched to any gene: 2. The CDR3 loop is CSARTGEKLFF. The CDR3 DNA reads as TGCAGTGCCAGGACAGGTGAAAAACTGTTTTTT.

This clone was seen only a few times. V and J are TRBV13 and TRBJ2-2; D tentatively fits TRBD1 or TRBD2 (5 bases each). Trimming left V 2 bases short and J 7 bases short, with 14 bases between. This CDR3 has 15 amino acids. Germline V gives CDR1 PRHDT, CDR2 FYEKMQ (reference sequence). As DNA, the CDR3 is TGTGCCAGCAGCTTACGAGGGGCAGTCATCGGGGAGCTGTTTTTT. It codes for CASSLRGAVIGELFF.

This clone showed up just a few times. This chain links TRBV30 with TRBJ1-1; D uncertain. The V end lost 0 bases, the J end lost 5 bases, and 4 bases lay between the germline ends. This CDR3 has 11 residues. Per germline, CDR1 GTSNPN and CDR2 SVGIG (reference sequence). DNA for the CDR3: TGTGCCTGGAGTGTAGTAACTGAAGCTTTCTTT. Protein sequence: CAWSVVTEAFF.

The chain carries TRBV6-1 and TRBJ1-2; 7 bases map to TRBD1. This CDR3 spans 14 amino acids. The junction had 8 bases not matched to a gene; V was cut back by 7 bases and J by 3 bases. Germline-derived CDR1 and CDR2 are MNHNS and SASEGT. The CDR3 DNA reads TGTGCCAGCAAGACAGGGTTTGGAGACTATGGCTACACCTTC. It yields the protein CASKTGFGDYGYTF.

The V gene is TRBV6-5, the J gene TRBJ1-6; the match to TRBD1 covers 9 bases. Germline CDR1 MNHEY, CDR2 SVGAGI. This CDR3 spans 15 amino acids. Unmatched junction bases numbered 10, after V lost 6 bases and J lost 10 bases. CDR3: CASSRMGQGDSPLHF. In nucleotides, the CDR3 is TGTGCCAGCAGCCGAATGGGACAGGGAGACTCACCCCTCCACTTT.

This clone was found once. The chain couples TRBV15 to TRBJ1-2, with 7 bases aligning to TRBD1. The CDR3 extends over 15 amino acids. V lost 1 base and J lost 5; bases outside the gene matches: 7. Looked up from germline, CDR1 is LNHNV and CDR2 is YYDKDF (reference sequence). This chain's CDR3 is CATSRGRDSLYGYTF. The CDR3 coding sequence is TGTGCCACCAGCAGAGGAAGGGACAGCTTGTATGGCTACACCTTC.

The CDR3 region has the DNA TGTGCCAGCTCACCACCTGATTCACCCCTCCACTTT. This codes for CASSPPDSPLHF. The V and J genes are TRBV18 and TRBJ1-6; D uncertain. This CDR3 is 12 amino acids long. V was trimmed by 0 bases and J by 8 bases, leaving 2 bases between them. CDR1 is KGHSH and CDR2 is LQKENI in the germline V gene.

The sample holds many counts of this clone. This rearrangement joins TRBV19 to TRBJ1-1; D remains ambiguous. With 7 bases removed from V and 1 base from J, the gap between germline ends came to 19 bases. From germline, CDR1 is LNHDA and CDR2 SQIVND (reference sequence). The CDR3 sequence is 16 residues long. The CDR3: CASKIRVAARNTEAFF. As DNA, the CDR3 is TGTGCCAGTAAAATAAGGGTTGCAGCCAGGAACACTGAAGCTTTCTTT.

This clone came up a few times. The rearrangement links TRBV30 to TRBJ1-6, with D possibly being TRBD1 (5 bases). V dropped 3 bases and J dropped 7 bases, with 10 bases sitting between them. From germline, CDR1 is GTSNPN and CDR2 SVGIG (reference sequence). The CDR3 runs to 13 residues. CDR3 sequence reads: CAWRGTANSPLHF. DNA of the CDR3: TGTGCCTGGAGGGGGACGGCGAATTCACCCCTCCACTTT.

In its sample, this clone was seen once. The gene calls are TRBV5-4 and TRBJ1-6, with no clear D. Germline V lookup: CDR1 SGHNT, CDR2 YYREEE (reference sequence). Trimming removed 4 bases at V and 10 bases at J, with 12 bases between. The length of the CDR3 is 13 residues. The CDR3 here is CASSRILRSPLHF. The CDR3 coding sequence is TGTGCCAGCAGCCGAATATTACGATCACCCCTCCACTTT. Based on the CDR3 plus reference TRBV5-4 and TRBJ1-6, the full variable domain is ETGVTQSPTHLIKTRGQQVTLRCSSQSGHNTVSWYQQALGQGPQFIFQYYREEENGRGNFPPRFSGLQFPNYSSELNVNALELDDSALYLCASSRILRSPLHFGNGTRLTVT.

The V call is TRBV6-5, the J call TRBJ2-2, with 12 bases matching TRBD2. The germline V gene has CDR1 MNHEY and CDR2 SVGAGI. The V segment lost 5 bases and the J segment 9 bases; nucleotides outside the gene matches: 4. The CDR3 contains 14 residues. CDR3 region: CASSRTSGIWELFF. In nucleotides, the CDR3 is TGTGCCAGCAGTCGGACTAGCGGGATTTGGGAGCTGTTTTTT.

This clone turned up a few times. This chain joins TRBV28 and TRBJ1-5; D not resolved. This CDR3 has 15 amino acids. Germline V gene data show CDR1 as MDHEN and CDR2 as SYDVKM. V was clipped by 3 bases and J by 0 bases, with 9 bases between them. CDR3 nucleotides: TGTGCCAGCAGTTTCCCAGGCTATAGCAATCAGCCCCAGCATTTT. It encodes CASSFPGYSNQPQHF.

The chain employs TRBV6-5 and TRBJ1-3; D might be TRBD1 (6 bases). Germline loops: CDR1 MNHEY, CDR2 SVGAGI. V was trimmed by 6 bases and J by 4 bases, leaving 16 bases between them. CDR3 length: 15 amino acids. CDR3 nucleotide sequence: TGTGCCAGCAGCACAGACCACAGGGCCGGAAACACCATATATTTT. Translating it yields CASSTDHRAGNTIYF.

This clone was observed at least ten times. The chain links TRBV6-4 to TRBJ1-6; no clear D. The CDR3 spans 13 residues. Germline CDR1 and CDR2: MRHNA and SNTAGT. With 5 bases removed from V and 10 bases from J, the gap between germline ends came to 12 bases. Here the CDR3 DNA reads TGTGCCAGCAGTCCTGGGGAGGGCTCACCCCTCCACTTT. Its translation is CASSPGEGSPLHF.

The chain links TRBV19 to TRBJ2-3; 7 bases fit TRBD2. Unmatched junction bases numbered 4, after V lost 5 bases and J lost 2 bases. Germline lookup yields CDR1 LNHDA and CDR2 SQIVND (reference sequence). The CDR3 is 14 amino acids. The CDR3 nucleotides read TGTGCCAGTAGTCTGACTAGCTACACAGATACGCAGTATTTT. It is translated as CASSLTSYTDTQYF.

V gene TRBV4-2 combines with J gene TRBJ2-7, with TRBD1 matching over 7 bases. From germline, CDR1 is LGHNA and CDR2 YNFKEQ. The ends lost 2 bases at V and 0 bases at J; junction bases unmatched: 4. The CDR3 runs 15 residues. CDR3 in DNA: TGTGCCAGCAGCCAAACAGGGGCCCCCTCCTACGAGCAGTACTTC. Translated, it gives CASSQTGAPSYEQYF.

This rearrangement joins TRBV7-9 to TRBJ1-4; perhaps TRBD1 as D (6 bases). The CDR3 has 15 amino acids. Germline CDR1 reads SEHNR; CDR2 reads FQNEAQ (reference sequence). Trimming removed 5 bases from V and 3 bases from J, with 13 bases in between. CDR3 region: CASSILQGPNEKLFF. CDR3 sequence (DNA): TGTGCCAGCAGCATCTTACAGGGACCTAATGAAAAACTGTTTTTT. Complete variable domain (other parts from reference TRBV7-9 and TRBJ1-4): DTGVSQNPRHKITKRGQNVTFRCDPISEHNRLYWYRQTLGQGPEFLTYFQNEAQLEKSRLLSDRFSAERPKGSFSTLEIQRTEQGDSAMYLCASSILQGPNEKLFFGSGTQLSVL.